A selection of T cell receptor beta chains follows, all from one sample in a study of OX40 agonist ivuxolimab in advanced cancers. Clones were read by immunoSEQ multiplex PCR, and TCRdb kept only the in-frame ones, dropping some. The table records approximately 98,000 clones, approximately 90% of them present only once. This specimen consisted of CD4+ or CD8+ T cells sorted from blood, obtained in a trial of the OX40 agonist ivuxolimab. Receptors originate from an adult with an advanced solid tumor such as melanoma, head and neck, liver or kidney cancer. The CDR3 runs from the conserved cysteine through the conserved F or W. A D gene is named only where the DNA matches it firmly. The size field is filled for only some rows; it gives once, few, many or a size class.

cdr3_aa,cdr3_nt,v_call,d_call,clone_size,j_call
CASRPRTSGLTGELFF,TGTGCCAGCAGACCTAGGACTAGCGGCTTAACCGGGGAGCTGTTTTTT,TRBV27,TRBD2,NA,TRBJ2-2
CASSVAFRGSPRFF,TGTGCCAGCAGCGTAGCCTTTCGCGGGAGCCCGCGGTTCTTC,TRBV9,TRBD2,NA,TRBJ2-1
CATSRERAGSTDTQYF,TGTGCCACCAGCAGAGAGAGAGCGGGAAGCACAGATACGCAGTATTTT,TRBV15,TRBD2,NA,TRBJ2-3
CASSSVLTGGVKNIQYF,TGTGCCAGTAGTTCGGTCCTGACAGGGGGGGTCAAAAACATTCAGTACTTC,TRBV19,TRBD1,NA,TRBJ2-4
CASSIVSGGPTGELFF,TGTGCCAGTAGTATAGTTAGCGGGGGACCCACCGGGGAGCTGTTTTTT,TRBV19,TRBD2,NA,TRBJ2-2
CASSHMGELFF,TGCGCCAGCAGCCACATGGGGGAGCTGTTTTTT,TRBV4-1,NA,once,TRBJ2-2
CASSQVMSGTGRNSPLHF,TGTGCCAGCAGCCAAGTAATGTCAGGGACAGGGCGAAATTCACCCCTCCACTTT,TRBV4-2,TRBD1,NA,TRBJ1-6
CASSYSRDLNTEAFF,TGTGCCAGCAGTTACTCAAGGGATTTGAACACTGAAGCTTTCTTT,TRBV6-6,NA,NA,TRBJ1-1
CASSIGVGNTIYF,TGTGCCAGTAGTATTGGCGTTGGAAACACCATATATTTT,TRBV19,NA,NA,TRBJ1-3
CASIRDSSTDTQYF,TGTGCCAGCATTCGAGATTCTAGCACAGATACGCAGTATTTT,TRBV2,NA,NA,TRBJ2-3
CASSSLRTGKVYGYTF,TGTGCCAGCAGTTCTCTGCGGACAGGGAAGGTCTATGGCTACACCTTC,TRBV27,TRBD1,NA,TRBJ1-2
CASSPGVVSGNTIYF,TGTGCCAGCAGCCCAGGGGTGGTCTCTGGAAACACCATATATTTT,TRBV7-2,NA,NA,TRBJ1-3
CASSTWDSLGAQYF,TGTGCCAGCAGTACCTGGGACAGCTTAGGGGCCCAGTACTTC,TRBV6-5,TRBD1,NA,TRBJ2-5
CASSYSRGKGSEAFF,TGTGCCAGCAGTTACTCGAGGGGCAAGGGTTCGGAAGCTTTCTTT,TRBV6-5,NA,once,TRBJ1-1
CAISFGTSDSYEQYF,TGTGCCATCAGCTTCGGGACTAGCGACTCCTACGAGCAGTACTTC,TRBV10-3,TRBD2,NA,TRBJ2-7
CASSQDVGLRLNEQFF,TGCGCCAGTAGCCAAGATGTAGGACTGAGACTTAATGAGCAGTTCTTC,TRBV4-1,NA,NA,TRBJ2-1
CASSAGLAGGRTETQYF,TGTGCCAGCAGCGCCGGACTAGCGGGAGGCCGGACGGAGACCCAGTACTTC,TRBV9,TRBD2,NA,TRBJ2-5
CASSSLGRHQPQHF,TGTGCCAGCAGTTCACTCGGACGCCATCAGCCCCAGCATTTT,TRBV6-5,NA,NA,TRBJ1-5
CASSSQGYNEQFF,TGTGCCAGCAGCTCACAGGGTTACAATGAGCAGTTCTTC,TRBV11-3,NA,NA,TRBJ2-1
CASSIRVAYGYTF,TGTGCCAGCAGCATCAGGGTGGCGTATGGCTACACCTTC,TRBV7-3,NA,NA,TRBJ1-2
CASSLAGANNEQFF,TGTGCCAGCAGCTTGGCGGGGGCAAACAATGAGCAGTTCTTC,TRBV5-8,NA,NA,TRBJ2-1
CASSVTSGELFF,TGCGCCAGCAGTGTGACCTCTGGGGAGCTGTTTTTT,TRBV10-2,NA,NA,TRBJ2-2
CASSYQNEQFF,TGTGCCAGCAGCTATCAAAATGAGCAGTTCTTC,TRBV13,NA,once,TRBJ2-1
CASSVGQGAGNEKLFF,TGTGCCAGCAGCGTAGGACAGGGGGCTGGTAATGAAAAACTGTTTTTT,TRBV9,TRBD1,NA,TRBJ1-4
CASGLDRQETQYF,TGTGCTAGTGGACTTGACAGGCAAGAGACCCAGTACTTC,TRBV12-5,NA,NA,TRBJ2-5
CASSMAWAGHIGNTIYF,TGTGCCAGTAGTATGGCCTGGGCGGGACACATTGGAAACACCATATATTTT,TRBV19,NA,NA,TRBJ1-3
CASSESVSGRPYEQYF,TGCGCCAGCAGTGAATCCGTTAGCGGGAGGCCCTACGAGCAGTACTTC,TRBV10-1,TRBD2,NA,TRBJ2-7
CASSDSGRVYEQYF,TGTGCCAGCAGTGATAGTGGCAGGGTCTACGAGCAGTACTTC,TRBV25-1,NA,once,TRBJ2-7
CASSVERYNEQFF,TGTGCCAGCAGTGTTGAGCGGTACAATGAGCAGTTCTTC,TRBV6-4,NA,NA,TRBJ2-1
CASSPPGTGGYYEQYF,TGTGCCAGCAGCCCCCCCGGGACAGGGGGTTACTACGAGCAGTACTTC,TRBV11-3,TRBD1,NA,TRBJ2-7
CSVRTGPNGYTF,TGCAGCGTCCGGACAGGGCCAAATGGCTACACCTTC,TRBV29-1,TRBD1,NA,TRBJ1-2
CASTFRLGGYEQYF,TGTGCCAGCACCTTCCGACTCGGGGGCTACGAGCAGTACTTC,TRBV7-2,NA,NA,TRBJ2-7
CASSTRGETQYF,TGTGCCAGTAGTACCAGGGGGGAGACCCAGTACTTC,TRBV19,TRBD1,few,TRBJ2-5
CASSQAGQGDGSQHF,TGCGCCAGCAGCCAAGCGGGACAGGGAGATGGATCCCAGCATTTT,TRBV4-1,TRBD1,few,TRBJ1-5
CASSPQSQLLAAGNTDTQYF,TGTGCCAGCTCACCACAATCCCAGCTCCTAGCGGCGGGAAACACAGATACGCAGTATTTT,TRBV18,TRBD2,few,TRBJ2-3
CASSPGALGTDTQYF,TGTGCCAGTAGTCCGGGGGCGCTTGGCACAGATACGCAGTATTTT,TRBV19,NA,NA,TRBJ2-3
CASSTRTGDGYTF,TGTGCCAGCAGCACCCGGACAGGGGATGGCTACACCTTC,TRBV11-3,TRBD1,NA,TRBJ1-2
CASSAGGPPNTGELFF,TGTGCCAGTAGTGCAGGGGGGCCTCCGAACACCGGGGAGCTGTTTTTT,TRBV19,NA,NA,TRBJ2-2
CASSPRAYEQYF,TGTGCCAGCTCACCCCGAGCCTACGAGCAGTACTTC,TRBV18,NA,NA,TRBJ2-7
CASTEQETQYF,TGCGCCAGCACCGAACAAGAGACCCAGTACTTC,TRBV5-1,NA,NA,TRBJ2-5
CTVAEGDEQFF,TGTACGGTAGCGGAAGGGGATGAGCAGTTCTTC,TRBV30,NA,NA,TRBJ2-1
CASSYRAGDQPQHF,TGTGCCAGCAGTTACCGGGCAGGGGATCAGCCCCAGCATTTT,TRBV6-6,NA,NA,TRBJ1-5
CASSLDRGSSYEQYF,TGTGCCAGCAGCCTAGACAGGGGCTCCTCCTACGAGCAGTACTTC,TRBV5-4,TRBD1,once,TRBJ2-7